This TCR beta chain was captured in a study of OX40 agonist ivuxolimab in advanced cancers. Across the whole study: The study treated patients with ivuxolimab, an agonistic anti-OX40 (CD134) antibody. From roughly 20 to 85 years was the age range, with a mean of around 56 years, and approximately 84% were male.

The CDR3 loop spans 13 amino acids. The V segment lost 5 bases and the J segment 0 bases; nucleotides outside the gene matches: 3. Germline V CDR1 and CDR2: GTSNPN, SVGIG (reference sequence). Study-level points and caveats: At doses 0.1 to 3.0 mg/kg, CD4+ and CD8+ clones expanded.

A few counts support this clone. The antigen is undetermined. Autoimmune disease history or systemic immunosuppression barred patients. Only in-frame clones appear in the TCRdb table, and some are missing; sequencing was by immunoSEQ multiplex PCR. The data hold 70,000 to 90,000 clones, with under 95% observed a single time. The sequence was obtained from an adult with an advanced solid tumor such as melanoma, head and neck, liver or kidney cancer. The chain carries TRBV30 and TRBJ2-7; 8 nucleotides align to TRBD1. The source material was CD4+ or CD8+ T cells sorted from blood, sampled in a trial of the OX40 agonist ivuxolimab. In DNA, the CDR3 is TGTGCCTGGGCGGGACAGGACTCCTACGAGCAGTACTTC. This codes for CAWAGQDSYEQYF.